Reported below is one T cell receptor beta chain. The data are from a study of blood T cell repertoires in COVID-19. Method: immunoSEQ multiplex PCR; TCRdb's copy keeps in-frame clones and lacks some. The profile shows some 250,000 clones, about 86% of them singletons. The sample taken for sequencing was peripheral blood. The sequence came from a man aged 50 to 60 with active or convalescent COVID-19.

The chain's CDR3 is CASNGVGAAHYEQYF. The CDR3 region has the DNA TGTGCCAGCAACGGTGTGGGGGCCGCCCACTACGAGCAGTACTTC. The V and J genes are TRBV7-2 and TRBJ2-7; TRBD1 is a possible D gene (6 bases). The CDR3 loop spans 15 amino acids. Germline lookup yields CDR1 SGHTA and CDR2 FQGNSA. Trimming left V 7 bases short and J 3 bases short, with 19 bases between.